These T cell receptor beta chains were read from a single sample in a study of post-analysis software for immune sequencing data. A single record per CDR3 protein comes from TCRdb applying MiXCR to the PCR reads. This sample has around 440,000 distinct CDR3 sequences, with under 55% found just once. The sample consisted of blood. The receptors originated from a girl aged 10 to 17 with multiple sclerosis. CDR3s include the opening cysteine and the closing phenylalanine or tryptophan. The order of the fields is V gene, CDR3 protein.

V: TRBV4-1
CDR3: CASSQDRAPGDPDTQYF

V: TRBV7-3
CDR3: CASSSSARNEQFF

V: TRBV6-2/TRBV6-3
CDR3: CASVLTSEQETQYF

V: TRBV4-2
CDR3: CASSQDRGIGSEQYF

V: TRBV6-6
CDR3: CATQTGGDYGYTF

V: TRBV7-9
CDR3: CASSLEMVNYGYTF

V: TRBV24-1
CDR3: CATSGWTDQTRDHAGIQYF

V: TRBV7-9
CDR3: CASSLVTGGTETQYF

V: TRBV27
CDR3: CASSVRRTHYEQYF

V: TRBV4-1
CDR3: CASSQDRTKLTSGAYEQYF

V: TRBV29-1
CDR3: CSVDENTEAFF

V: TRBV20-1
CDR3: CSASTLGLAGPRGNEQFF

V: TRBV27
CDR3: CASSPGQGMDGYTF

V: TRBV10-3
CDR3: CAISESGWAKTSYNEQFF

V: TRBV28
CDR3: CASSLPTGTSGGDYEQYF

V: TRBV6-1
CDR3: CASIGFGPSLDNEQFF

V: TRBV3-1
CDR3: CASSRTVGQPQHF

V: TRBV12-3/TRBV12-4
CDR3: CASSLSASTDTQYF

V: TRBV10-2
CDR3: CASSGLSQYPSSYNEQFF

V: TRBV24-1
CDR3: CATSDSEDGLNYEQYF

V: TRBV4-1
CDR3: CASSQGGEKTQYF

V: TRBV29-1
CDR3: CSVAGVLTDTQYF

V: TRBV20-1
CDR3: CSARGSSYNSPLHF

V: TRBV9
CDR3: CASSATDDEQFF

V: TRBV29-1
CDR3: CIGAGGTDTQYF

V: TRBV6-5
CDR3: CASSYSSDRRSSTQYF

V: TRBV4-2
CDR3: CASSQAERGSTDTQYF

V: TRBV6-6
CDR3: CASSYSTRGRDEQFF

V: TRBV9
CDR3: CASSPRQSRNEQFF

V: TRBV12-3/TRBV12-4
CDR3: CASRLLRDSPLHF

V: TRBV20-1
CDR3: CSAREMANTEAFF

V: TRBV4-1
CDR3: CASSQVQGQLSYEQYF

V: TRBV27
CDR3: CASSTRSNTEAFF

V: TRBV9
CDR3: CASSVRLNEQFF

V: TRBV6-2/TRBV6-3
CDR3: CASRPGTDSTYEQYF

V: TRBV29-1
CDR3: CSVERIPKSSYNEQFF

V: TRBV6-1
CDR3: CASSPGLASDEQYF

V: TRBV27
CDR3: CASSWLSGRGSYNEQFF

V: TRBV12-3/TRBV12-4
CDR3: CASSLGARSNTQYF

V: TRBV5-1
CDR3: CASSRAGTSGRSSYEQYF

V: TRBV10-3
CDR3: CAISEFRGRADEQYF

V: TRBV20-1
CDR3: CSAKGLYNEQFF

V: TRBV29-1
CDR3: CSVNRDRGSEQFF